These 13 T cell receptor beta chains came from one sample sequenced in a study of T cells in Graves' hyperthyroidism and ophthalmopathy (dated by TCRdb to between 2019 and 2020). The library came from multiplex PCR. Sequencing instrument: Illumina HiSeq 2000. TCR beta CDR3 regions were amplified from RNA transcripts. The first round of RT-PCR for the TCR CDR3 was performed with the HTBI primer set and the Qiagen OneStep RT-PCR kit. The raw public data were reprocessed by TCRdb itself: fastp quality trimming at Q25, MiXCR clonotype calling, in-frame beta chains only. Rows with one shared CDR3 protein collapse into an entry with the most common genes and DNA. Across this sample there are about 600,000 distinct CDR3 sequences, with about 14% seen only once. The leading ten clones occupy about 7% of the sample. The sample comprised blood. The receptors shown here come from a woman aged 18 to 35 with Graves' ophthalmopathy.

J is TRBJ2-7 and V is TRBV6-2 or TRBV6-3; 8 bases agree with TRBD1. The ends lost 9 bases at V and 5 bases at J; junction bases unmatched: 6. The CDR3 spans 12 residues. In germline, CDR1 is MNHEY, CDR2 SVGEGT. CDR3 coding DNA: TGTGCCAGTCAGACAGGGGTCCACGAGCAGTACTTC. Protein: CASQTGVHEQYF.

There are many counts of this clonotype. The chain links TRBV7-2 to TRBJ2-3; D gene unclear. Trimming pared 2 bases from V and 0 bases from J, leaving 12 bases between. Germline CDR1 SGHTA, CDR2 FQGNSA. The CDR3 sequence is 16 residues long. CDR3 nucleotide sequence: TGTGCCAGCAGCTTAAGGCGCCTCACTAGCACAGATACGCAGTATTTT. It translates to CASSLRRLTSTDTQYF.

This CDR3 is CASKGDLGTDTQYF. CDR3 coding DNA: TGCGCCAGCAAAGGGGATCTGGGCACAGATACGCAGTATTTT. The V gene is TRBV5-1, the J gene TRBJ2-3; TRBD1 is a possible D gene (5 bases). Germline V CDR1 and CDR2: SGHRS, YFSETQ. V was trimmed by 6 bases and J by 1 base, leaving 12 bases between them. This CDR3 region has 14 residues.

This clonotype was seen a few times. DNA of the CDR3: TGTGCCAGCAGTCCGTCCTTCGCAGGGGGCAAGAATTCACCCCTCCACTTT. Protein sequence: CASSPSFAGGKNSPLHF. V is TRBV27 and J is TRBJ1-6; 8 bases agree with TRBD1. V dropped 5 bases and J dropped 7; count of bases not matched to a gene: 13. The germline V gene encodes CDR1 MNHEY and CDR2 SMNVEV (reference sequence). The CDR3 extends over 17 amino acids.

This clonotype was recorded at least ten times. This chain links TRBV5-8 with TRBJ2-7, with D perhaps matching TRBD1 or TRBD2 (5 bases each). Trimming removed 0 bases from V and 0 bases from J, with 10 bases in between. This CDR3 is 15 amino acids long. The germline gives CDR1 SGHTS, CDR2 YDEGEE. The CDR3 DNA reads as TGTGCCAGCAGCTTGGCGGTCGGGGCCTCCTACGAGCAGTACTTC. Protein product: CASSLAVGASYEQYF.

This clonotype was found many times. The chain links TRBV30 to TRBJ2-7; D perhaps matches TRBD1 (5 bases). CDR1 is GTSNPN, CDR2 SVGIG, per germline (reference sequence). CDR3 size: 11 residues. The ends were cut back, 5 bases at V and 2 bases at J, with 7 bases in the middle. The CDR3: CAWAGTYEQYF. CDR3 sequence (DNA): TGTGCCTGGGCAGGGACCTACGAGCAGTACTTC. Full variable domain (remainder filled in from reference TRBV30 and TRBJ2-7): SQTIHQWPATLVQPVGSPLSLECTVEGTSNPNLYWYRQAAGRGLQLLFYSVGIGQISSEVPQNLSASRPQDRQFILSSKKLLLSDSGFYLCAWAGTYEQYFGPGTRLTVT.

In its sample, this clonotype was seen many times. The chain links TRBV11-2 to TRBJ2-7, with D possibly TRBD2 on 7 matching bases. The germline V gene encodes CDR1 SGHAT and CDR2 FQNNGV. Trimming removed 3 bases from V and 5 bases from J, with 14 bases in between. The CDR3 runs 14 residues. The CDR3 sequence is CASSFGGGGDEQYF. The CDR3 coding sequence is TGTGCCAGCAGCTTCGGAGGGGGAGGGGACGAGCAGTACTTC.

This clonotype was detected only a few times. The chain couples TRBV7-9 to TRBJ1-1, with 9 bases identical to TRBD1. The V segment lost 7 bases and the J segment 7 bases; nucleotides outside the gene matches: 10. Germline assignment: CDR1 SEHNR and CDR2 FQNEAQ (reference sequence). This CDR3 is built from 14 residues. This chain's CDR3 is CASKRRTGAGEAFF. The CDR3 DNA reads TGTGCCAGCAAACGCCGGACAGGGGCGGGTGAAGCTTTCTTT.

In this sample, this clonotype turned up a few times. The V call is TRBV20-1, the J call TRBJ2-7; 9 bases are a match to TRBD1. The CDR3 is made up of 16 amino acids. CDR1 and CDR2 from the germline V gene are DFQATT and SNEGSKA (reference sequence). CDR3 region: CNAKTGQGVYPYEQYF. CDR3 in DNA: TGCAATGCCAAAACGGGACAGGGCGTTTATCCCTACGAGCAGTACTTC.

This clonotype was picked up a small number of times. V is TRBV5-1 and J is TRBJ2-7; 7 nucleotides agree with TRBD1. Germline V CDR1 and CDR2: SGHRS, YFSETQ. The CDR3 covers 15 residues. The ends lost 4 bases at V and 4 bases at J; junction bases unmatched: 11. Here the CDR3 reads CASSPPGTEVYEQYF. CDR3 sequence (DNA): TGCGCCAGCAGCCCACCCGGGACAGAAGTATACGAGCAGTACTTC. The entire variable domain, with the rest obtained from reference TRBV5-1 and TRBJ2-7, is as follows: KAGVTQTPRYLIKTRGQQVTLSCSPISGHRSVSWYQQTPGQGLQFLFEYFSETQRNKGNFPGRFSGRQFSNSRSEMNVSTLELGDSALYLCASSPPGTEVYEQYFGPGTRLTVT.

A remark on this clonotype: This may stem from a read error, because a much larger clone lies one nucleotide away. V gene TRBV20-1 combines with J gene TRBJ1-1; 10 nucleotides match TRBD1. Germline CDR1 is DFQATT and CDR2 is SNEGSKA (reference sequence). This CDR3 spans 15 amino acids. The CDR3 spells CSALDRGLTETEASF. DNA for the CDR3: TGCAGTGCTCTCGACAGGGGGCTTACGGAAACTGAAGCTTCCTTT.

This clonotype was seen at least ten times. This sequence joins TRBV29-1 and TRBJ2-3; unclear D gene. V was trimmed by 4 bases and J by 0 bases, leaving 8 bases between them. The CDR3 consists of 13 residues. The germline V gene encodes CDR1 SQVTM and CDR2 ANQGSEA. The CDR3 is CSVGEASTDTQYF. The CDR3 nucleotides read TGCAGCGTTGGTGAGGCTAGCACAGATACGCAGTATTTT.

V is TRBV6-1 and J is TRBJ1-2; D gene uncertain. There are 14 residues in the CDR3. The V gene's germline CDR1 is MNHNS and CDR2 SASEGT. V shed 6 bases and J shed 6 bases, with 17 bases lying between them. For the CDR3, the DNA is TGTGCCAGCAGCCTTTCTATCTCCGGGGATGGCTACACCTTC. Translating it yields CASSLSISGDGYTF.